This T cell receptor beta chain is from a study of human T cells and chemical hapten exposure. About the research overall: Per-sample variation in TCR yield stemmed mainly from small pooled library volume differences.

This clonotype was seen a handful of times. Unfractionated whole blood yielded the extracted total RNA. The V and J ends lost 2 bases and 5 bases, in that order; junction bases with no gene match: 4. The CDR3 totals 15 residues. CDR1 is MNHEY, CDR2 SVGAGI, per germline. TCRdb passed the 5' RACE reads through MiXCR, listing each CDR3 protein once. The sample consists of about 110,000 distinct CDR3 sequences, 15% to 20% of them appearing once. The chain employs TRBV6-5 and TRBJ1-5, with 9 nucleotides matching TRBD1. This clonotype was obtained from a human donor in good health. CDR3 nucleotides: TGTGCCAGCAGTTACGGTGGACAGGGGCATCAGCCCCAGCATTTT. The encoded protein is CASSYGGQGHQPQHF.